This T cell receptor (beta chain) was documented in a study of T cell changes during pregnancy in multiple sclerosis. Assay used: immunoSEQ multiplex PCR; TCRdb lists only in-frame clones, some missing. The table records about 68,000 clones, roughly 89% of them present only once. The CDR3 is made up of 15 amino acids. V lost 4 bases and J 2 bases, leaving 12 bases between the germline ends. Germline CDR1 and CDR2: MGHDK and SYGVNS. Sequenced here: peripheral blood, sampled in the second trimester of pregnancy. This clonotype originated in a female donor with multiple sclerosis, enrolled in a pregnancy study. The chain has TRBV25-1 and TRBJ1-5; D uncertain. The CDR3 loop is CASSGAGSGNQPQHF. The CDR3 DNA follows: TGTGCCAGCAGTGGGGCGGGGTCCGGCAATCAGCCCCAGCATTTT.